One sample yielded the 22 T cell receptor beta chains listed below, sequenced in a study of blood T cells in healthy people across ages. PCR was performed a second time for roughly 7 to 12 cycles using a sample-barcoded 5' primer and a J-beta primer mix. TCRdb recomputed calls from the 5' RACE reads with MiXCR, one row per CDR3 protein. The top ten clones hold approximately 10% of a sample with approximately 1.5 million distinct CDR3 sequences, roughly a third of them seen once. The sequencing input was blood. The receptor set was obtained from a woman aged 30 to 39 in good health.

The CDR3 protein is CSVEDGDSNYGYTF. DNA of the CDR3: TGCAGCGTTGAAGATGGTGACAGTAACTATGGCTACACCTTC. The V call is TRBV29-1, the J call TRBJ1-2; maybe TRBD1 (5 bases). V shed 0 bases and J shed 1 base, with 9 bases lying between them. Germline loops: CDR1 SQVTM, CDR2 ANQGSEA. This CDR3 is 14 amino acids long.

This clonotype turned up a few times. The chain employs TRBV21-1 and TRBJ2-3; TRBD2, the table's D call, lacks a check against the DNA. TRBV21-1 is a pseudogene segment. The CDR3 length is 16 residues. Written as DNA, the CDR3 is TGTGCCAGCAGCAAAGGCAGCGGGAGGGCCCCAGATACGCAGTATTTT. It translates to CASSKGSGRAPDTQYF.

The V call is TRBV7-8, the J call TRBJ2-2, with 7 bases that match TRBD2. This CDR3 contains 17 residues. V was clipped by 4 bases and J by 0 bases; unmatched bases: 8. CDR1 and CDR2 (germline): SGHVS, FQNEAQ. CDR3 region: CASSYGPSGSNTGELFF. CDR3 sequence (DNA): TGTGCCAGCAGCTATGGCCCTAGCGGATCGAACACCGGGGAGCTGTTTTTT.

V gene TRBV5-1 combines with J gene TRBJ1-5; the D is unclear. V was trimmed by 4 bases and J by 1 base, leaving 15 bases between them. The CDR3 length is 16 residues. CDR1 is SGHRS, CDR2 YFSETQ, per germline. CDR3: CASSHQDLGSNQPQHF. CDR3 DNA: TGCGCCAGCAGCCACCAGGATTTGGGGAGCAATCAGCCCCAGCATTTT.

Turning to this clonotype: The junction departs from germline at one end; a sequencing error may be responsible. This chain connects TRBV6-4 to TRBJ2-1, with TRBD2 matching over 14 bases. The CDR3 consists of 15 residues. Germline CDR1 reads MRHNA; CDR2 reads SNTAGT. This CDR3 reads CASSGLAGGPDEQVF. The CDR3 DNA reads TGTGCCAGCAGTGGACTAGCGGGGGGGCCGGATGAGCAGGTCTTC.

The chain uses TRBV2 and TRBJ2-1; D is uncertain. V dropped 5 bases and J dropped 11 bases, with 7 bases sitting between them. Germline V gives CDR1 SNHLY, CDR2 FYNNEI. CDR3 size: 10 residues. CDR3 coding DNA: TGTGCCAGCAGTCAGGCGAAGCAGTTCTTC. Its protein is CASSQAKQFF.

Regarding this clonotype: An end of the junction does not agree with germline; a read error may underlie this. This sequence joins TRBV7-6 and TRBJ1-1; D uncertain. Germline V gene data show CDR1 as SGHVS and CDR2 as FNYEAQ. This CDR3 contains 11 residues. The CDR3, as DNA: TGTGCCAGCAGCGAGAACTCTGAAGCTTTCTTT. It encodes CASSENSEAFF.

This clonotype was seen a few times. The chain links TRBV6-2 or TRBV6-3 to TRBJ2-3; D is uncertain. The CDR3 is made up of 15 amino acids. Trimming took off 6 bases at V and 2 bases at J, with 15 bases between the two ends. Germline CDR1 MNHEY, CDR2 SVGEGT. The chain's CDR3 is CASRALFPNTDTQYF. In DNA form, the CDR3 reads TGTGCCAGCAGGGCCCTCTTCCCAAACACAGATACGCAGTATTTT.

The chain has TRBV20-1 and TRBJ1-2; 7 bases line up with TRBD1. The CDR3 extends over 13 amino acids. Germline V gene lookup returns CDR1 DFQATT and CDR2 SNEGSKA (reference sequence). V lost 5 bases and J lost 2; bases outside the gene matches: 5. CDR3 amino acids: CSAAQGLNYGYTF. CDR3 DNA: TGCAGTGCTGCACAGGGGTTAAACTATGGCTACACCTTC.

This clonotype was observed at least ten times. The J gene is TRBJ2-3, the V gene TRBV29-1, with TRBD1 identical over 7 bases. V shed 3 bases and J 0 bases; nucleotides not matched to a gene: 6. This CDR3 has 15 amino acids. The germline gives CDR1 SQVTM, CDR2 ANQGSEA. CDR3 sequence reads: CSVDQGQPSTDTQYF. The CDR3 DNA reads TGCAGCGTTGACCAGGGACAGCCGAGCACAGATACGCAGTATTTT.

The chain has TRBV15 and TRBJ2-2; tentative D call: TRBD1 (6 bases). From germline, CDR1 is LNHNV and CDR2 YYDKDF (reference sequence). V lost 5 bases to trimming and J lost 4 bases, with 14 bases between them. The CDR3 spans 15 residues. The CDR3 loop reads CATSHREMSTGELFF. The CDR3 DNA sequence: TGTGCCACCAGCCACAGGGAAATGAGCACCGGGGAGCTGTTTTTT.

The chain uses TRBV29-1 and TRBJ2-7; the match to TRBD2 covers 7 bases. Germline CDR1 SQVTM, CDR2 ANQGSEA. Trimming removed 4 bases from V and 1 base from J; junction bases left unmatched: 4. The length of the CDR3 is 13 residues. The CDR3 bases are TGCAGCGTTGTCACCGGGAGGTCCTACGAGCAGTACTTC. This gives the protein CSVVTGRSYEQYF.

This chain joins TRBV4-1 and TRBJ2-7, with a weak D call TRBD1 (5 bases). The CDR3 contains 15 residues. Between the trimmed V and J ends, which lost 2 bases and 0 bases, there was a span of 11 bases. Germline V gives CDR1 MGHRA, CDR2 YSYEKL. The CDR3 DNA follows: TGCGCCAGCAGCCAAAAGGACAAGAGCTCCTACGAGCAGTACTTC. This translates into CASSQKDKSSYEQYF.

The J gene is TRBJ2-6, the V gene TRBV2, with D possibly being TRBD1 or TRBD2 (5 bases each). CDR1 and CDR2 (germline): SNHLY, FYNNEI. This CDR3 contains 17 residues. The V and J ends lost 8 bases and 0 bases respectively, with 17 bases between them. The CDR3 region is CASRGGQGNSGANVLTF. Written as DNA, the CDR3 is TGTGCCAGCCGGGGCGGGCAGGGCAACTCTGGGGCCAACGTCCTGACTTTC.

This clonotype has a count of ten or more. This chain connects TRBV29-1 to TRBJ1-2; D not certain. The length of the CDR3 is 12 residues. From germline, CDR1 is SQVTM and CDR2 ANQGSEA. V lost 0 bases, J lost 8 bases, and 10 bases lay in between. CDR3 sequence: CSVEDRSEGYTF. In DNA form, the CDR3 reads TGCAGCGTTGAAGACCGGTCGGAGGGCTACACCTTC.

This rearrangement joins TRBV5-1 to TRBJ2-1; tentative D call: TRBD2 (6 bases). CDR3 length: 16 residues. CDR1 and CDR2 from the germline V gene are SGHRS and YFSETQ. Trimming stripped 4 bases from V and 2 bases from J, with 16 bases between. The CDR3 DNA reads as TGCGCCAGCAGCGGACATAGCGGTATTACCTACAATGAGCAGTTCTTC. Its protein product is CASSGHSGITYNEQFF. The whole variable domain, remainder taken from reference TRBV5-1 and TRBJ2-1, is KAGVTQTPRYLIKTRGQQVTLSCSPISGHRSVSWYQQTPGQGLQFLFEYFSETQRNKGNFPGRFSGRQFSNSRSEMNVSTLELGDSALYLCASSGHSGITYNEQFFGPGTRLTVL.

There are a few counts of this clonotype. V is TRBV10-3 and J is TRBJ1-2; D might be TRBD1 (5 bases). The ends were cut back, 4 bases at V and 2 bases at J, with 8 bases in the middle. The CDR3 spans 13 residues. Looked up from germline, CDR1 is ENHRY and CDR2 is SYGVKD. The CDR3 DNA sequence: TGTGCCATCAGTGTGGGGACCAACTATGGCTACACCTTC. This gives the protein CAISVGTNYGYTF.

The chain joins TRBV6-1 to TRBJ1-5, with D uncertain. V dropped 5 bases and J dropped 3 bases, with 11 bases sitting between them. This CDR3 spans 14 amino acids. Germline CDR1 reads MNHNS; CDR2 reads SASEGT. CDR3 DNA sequence: TGTGCCAGCAGTCCCAGTCGTAACAATCAGCCCCAGCATTTT. This gives the protein CASSPSRNNQPQHF.

This clonotype was observed a handful of times. The rearrangement joins TRBV10-3 to TRBJ2-1, with 7 nucleotides matching TRBD1. Germline V lookup: CDR1 ENHRY, CDR2 SYGVKD. The CDR3 spans 14 residues. V lost 8 bases to trimming and J lost 0 bases; unmatched junction nucleotides: 4. The CDR3 DNA reads as TGTGCCATCTCGGACAGGATCTCCTACAATGAGCAGTTCTTC. Translated: CAISDRISYNEQFF.

This clonotype was observed once. CDR3 sequence: CASNPGAPDTQYF. The CDR3 DNA reads TGTGCCAGCAACCCAGGGGCCCCAGATACGCAGTATTTT. The chain is built from TRBV2 and TRBJ2-3, with D tentatively TRBD1 (6 bases). CDR3 length equals 13 residues. Trimming shortened V by 7 bases and J by 4 bases, and 12 bases separated the two germline ends. Germline loops: CDR1 SNHLY, CDR2 FYNNEI.

This chain joins TRBV2 and TRBJ2-3; 11 bases map to TRBD2. With V trimmed by 2 bases and J by 0 bases, 10 bases remained unmatched. The CDR3 has 19 amino acids. Germline V CDR1 and CDR2: SNHLY, FYNNEI. The CDR3 reads CASSEILAGATLSTDTQYF. As DNA, the CDR3 is TGTGCCAGCAGTGAAATACTAGCGGGAGCGACCCTTAGCACAGATACGCAGTATTTT.

The chain's CDR3 is CASSLDSKIQFF. DNA for the CDR3: TGTGCCAGCAGCTTAGATTCGAAAATTCAGTTCTTC. This chain joins TRBV7-2 and TRBJ2-1; the D is unclear. The CDR3 has 12 residues. V was trimmed by 1 base and J by 13 bases, leaving 11 bases between them. Germline CDR1 is SGHTA and CDR2 is FQGNSA. The entire variable domain, with the rest obtained from reference TRBV7-2 and TRBJ2-1, is as follows: GAGVSQSPSNKVTEKGKDVELRCDPISGHTALYWYRQSLGQGLEFLIYFQGNSAPDKSGLPSDRFSAERTGGSVSTLTIQRTQQEDSAVYLCASSLDSKIQFFGPGTRLTVL.